The 17 T cell receptor beta chains below come from one sample, sequenced in a study of OX40 agonist ivuxolimab in advanced cancers. Sequenced by immunoSEQ multiplex PCR; TCRdb stores in-frame clones only, minus some. The sample records about 86,000 clones, around nine tenths being singletons. Sample: CD4+ or CD8+ T cells sorted from blood, taken in a trial of the OX40 agonist ivuxolimab. The receptors derive from an adult with an advanced solid tumor such as melanoma, head and neck, liver or kidney cancer.

This clone has only one observation. The J gene is TRBJ1-6, the V gene TRBV4-3, with 10 bases lining up with TRBD1. The CDR3 is 16 residues long. Germline values: CDR1 LGHNA, CDR2 YSLEER. V lost 0 bases, J lost 9 bases, and 5 bases stayed unmatched. Written as DNA, the CDR3 is TGCGCCAGCAGCCAAGACACGGGACAGGGGACTTCACCCCTCCACTTT. Residues: CASSQDTGQGTSPLHF.

V usage is TRBV7-2 and J usage is TRBJ2-1, with D possibly matching TRBD2 (6 bases). Deletions cut 0 bases from V and 0 bases from J, with 12 bases between. From germline, CDR1 is SGHTA and CDR2 FQGNSA. The CDR3 is 17 amino acids. CDR3 nucleotides: TGTGCCAGCAGCTTAGCTGGGGGGTCAAGCTCCTACAATGAGCAGTTCTTC. It translates to CASSLAGGSSSYNEQFF. Filled out from reference TRBV7-2 and TRBJ2-1, the complete variable domain reads GAGVSQSPSNKVTEKGKDVELRCDPISGHTALYWYRQSLGQGLEFLIYFQGNSAPDKSGLPSDRFSAERTGGSVSTLTIQRTQQEDSAVYLCASSLAGGSSSYNEQFFGPGTRLTVL.

The chain carries TRBV7-2 and TRBJ2-7; no clear D. Trimming pared 4 bases from V and 5 bases from J, leaving 21 bases between. From germline, CDR1 is SGHTA and CDR2 FQGNSA. The CDR3 spans 16 residues. CDR3 coding DNA: TGTGCCAGCAGCTCACGGCCCTCCTGGGGTGGGGACGAGCAGTACTTC. Residues: CASSSRPSWGGDEQYF. The whole variable domain, remainder taken from reference TRBV7-2 and TRBJ2-7, is GAGVSQSPSNKVTEKGKDVELRCDPISGHTALYWYRQSLGQGLEFLIYFQGNSAPDKSGLPSDRFSAERTGGSVSTLTIQRTQQEDSAVYLCASSSRPSWGGDEQYFGPGTRLTVT.

The chain carries TRBV11-2 and TRBJ2-2, with D possibly being TRBD1 or TRBD2 (5 bases each). Germline V lookup: CDR1 SGHAT, CDR2 FQNNGV. Trimming took 2 bases from V and 2 from J, leaving 12 bases between them. The CDR3 covers 16 residues. In DNA, the CDR3 is TGTGCCAGCAGCTTAAGAGGGGACCGTAACACCGGGGAGCTGTTTTTT. It encodes CASSLRGDRNTGELFF.

V usage is TRBV7-9 and J usage is TRBJ2-6; tentative D call: TRBD1 (6 bases). V shed 3 bases and J shed 4 bases, with 13 bases lying between them. Germline V CDR1 and CDR2: SEHNR, FQNEAQ (reference sequence). There are 16 residues in the CDR3. DNA of the CDR3: TGTGCCAGCAGCTTGGTAGGGGGATCCGGGGCCAACGTCCTGACTTTC. Translating gives CASSLVGGSGANVLTF.

The V call is TRBV7-2, the J call TRBJ2-5, with 10 bases matching TRBD1. The CDR3 runs 14 residues. V trimming: 6 bases; J trimming: 5 bases; junction bases outside the gene matches: 6. Germline values: CDR1 SGHTA, CDR2 FQGNSA. The DNA of the CDR3 is TGTGCCAGCAGGCCGACAGGGGGCGGCGAGACCCAGTACTTC. Encoded protein: CASRPTGGGETQYF.

The genes are TRBV7-3 and TRBJ2-6; D unclear. The CDR3 consists of 14 residues. CDR1 is SGHTA and CDR2 is FQGTGA in the germline V gene. Trimming left V 5 bases short and J 3 bases short, with 8 bases between. Written as DNA, the CDR3 is TGTGCCAGCAGCCATAAGGGTGGGGCCAACGTCCTGACTTTC. The encoded protein is CASSHKGGANVLTF. The full variable domain, rest sourced from reference TRBV7-3 and TRBJ2-6, is GAGVSQTPSNKVTEKGKYVELRCDPISGHTALYWYRQSLGQGPEFLIYFQGTGAADDSGLPNDRFFAVRPEGSVSTLKIQRTERGDSAVYLCASSHKGGANVLTFGAGSRLTVL.

This chain uses TRBV7-8 with TRBJ2-7; D not resolved. The CDR3 contains 13 residues. Trimming left V 1 base short and J 2 bases short, with 6 bases between. The germline V gene encodes CDR1 SGHVS and CDR2 FQNEAQ. Here the CDR3 DNA reads TGTGCCAGCAGCTTAGAGGGCCCCTACGAGCAGTACTTC. Protein sequence: CASSLEGPYEQYF.

The V call is TRBV5-1, the J call TRBJ2-3; 8 bases match TRBD1. The CDR3 has 14 amino acids. J was trimmed by 6 bases and V by 0 bases; bases with no gene match: 3. Per the germline V gene, CDR1 is SGHRS and CDR2 is YFSETQ. CDR3 protein: CASSLANRGDTQYF. As DNA, the CDR3 is TGCGCCAGCAGCTTGGCCAACAGGGGGGATACGCAGTATTTT.

The chain links TRBV5-1 to TRBJ2-3; D is uncertain. Germline CDR1 is SGHRS and CDR2 is YFSETQ. The CDR3 is 16 residues long. Between the trimmed V and J ends, which lost 2 bases and 2 bases, there was a span of 15 bases. The CDR3 loop reads CASSFQSTTFTDTQYF. The CDR3 coding sequence is TGCGCCAGCAGCTTTCAAAGTACTACCTTCACAGATACGCAGTATTTT.

In its sample, this clone was seen once. V and J are TRBV11-2 and TRBJ2-7, with a tentative D call TRBD2 (5 bases). The V end lost 4 bases, the J end lost 7 bases, and 17 bases lay between the germline ends. CDR1 is SGHAT, CDR2 FQNNGV, per germline. CDR3 length: 14 residues. The CDR3 sequence: CASSSPAGPGEQYF. The CDR3 region has the DNA TGTGCCAGCAGCTCCCCGGCGGGCCCGGGGGAGCAGTACTTC.

The genes are TRBV9 and TRBJ1-4; 10 positions match TRBD1. J gave up 7 bases and V 3 bases, and 9 bases lay outside the gene matches. Germline-derived CDR1 and CDR2 are SGDLS and YYNGEE. The CDR3 contains 16 residues. Here the CDR3 reads CASSARQGAVSEKLFF. CDR3 DNA: TGTGCCAGCAGCGCCCGACAGGGGGCAGTATCTGAAAAACTGTTTTTT.

The chain links TRBV19 to TRBJ2-2; D assignment may be TRBD1 or TRBD2 (7 bases each). V lost 7 bases and J 7 bases, leaving 19 bases between the germline ends. Germline CDR1 LNHDA, CDR2 SQIVND (reference sequence). This CDR3 has 15 residues. CDR3 sequence: CASIPQGGFGGELFF. CDR3 nucleotide sequence: TGTGCCAGTATCCCCCAGGGGGGGTTTGGCGGGGAGCTGTTTTTT.

This chain joins TRBV7-9 and TRBJ1-5; D call uncertain. The CDR3 is 13 amino acids. V was clipped by 2 bases and J by 7 bases, with 9 bases between them. Germline CDR1 reads SEHNR; CDR2 reads FQNEAQ (reference sequence). The CDR3 DNA sequence: TGTGCCAGCAGCTTAAGGAGCCAGCAGCCCCAGCATTTT. This sequence encodes CASSLRSQQPQHF.

The chain recombines TRBV11-2 with TRBJ1-5, with 9 bases fitting TRBD1. V dropped 5 bases and J dropped 6; count of bases not matched to a gene: 11. There are 16 residues in the CDR3. Germline V gene data show CDR1 as SGHAT and CDR2 as FQNNGV. CDR3 DNA sequence: TGTGCCAGCAGCCCTATGCTGGACAGGGGACCTCAGCCCCAGCATTTT. Protein product: CASSPMLDRGPQPQHF.

This chain joins TRBV4-2 and TRBJ2-2, with D hard to call. The length of the CDR3 is 16 residues. Germline CDR1 LGHNA, CDR2 YNFKEQ. Trimming took off 5 bases at V and 2 bases at J, with 15 bases between the two ends. Written as DNA, the CDR3 is TGTGCCAGCAGCGGGCGGCCGGCCCTCAACACCGGGGAGCTGTTTTTT. Protein product: CASSGRPALNTGELFF.

V and J are TRBV19 and TRBJ1-2, with D uncertain. V shed 1 base and J shed 6 bases, with 12 bases lying between them. Germline V gives CDR1 LNHDA, CDR2 SQIVND (reference sequence). This CDR3 spans 14 amino acids. The CDR3 loop is CASSIGQAENGYTF. CDR3 nucleotides: TGTGCCAGTAGTATAGGCCAGGCTGAAAATGGCTACACCTTC. Together with reference TRBV19 and TRBJ1-2, the CDR3 gives the full variable domain: DGGITQSPKYLFRKEGQNVTLSCEQNLNHDAMYWYRQDPGQGLRLIYYSQIVNDFQKGDIAEGYSVSREKKESFPLTVTSAQKNPTAFYLCASSIGQAENGYTFGSGTRLTVV.